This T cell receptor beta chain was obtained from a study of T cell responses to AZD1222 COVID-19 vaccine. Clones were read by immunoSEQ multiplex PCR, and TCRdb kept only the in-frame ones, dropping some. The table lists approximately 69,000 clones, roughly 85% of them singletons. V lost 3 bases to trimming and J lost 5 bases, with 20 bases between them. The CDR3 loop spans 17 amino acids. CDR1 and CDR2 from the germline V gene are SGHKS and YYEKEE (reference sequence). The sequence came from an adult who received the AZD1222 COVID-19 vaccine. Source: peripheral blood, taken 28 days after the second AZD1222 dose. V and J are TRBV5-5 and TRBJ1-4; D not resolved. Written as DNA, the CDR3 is TGTGCCAGCAGCTCGGAAAGGTTCCGGACTTCGAATGAAAAACTGTTTTTT. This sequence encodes CASSSERFRTSNEKLFF.